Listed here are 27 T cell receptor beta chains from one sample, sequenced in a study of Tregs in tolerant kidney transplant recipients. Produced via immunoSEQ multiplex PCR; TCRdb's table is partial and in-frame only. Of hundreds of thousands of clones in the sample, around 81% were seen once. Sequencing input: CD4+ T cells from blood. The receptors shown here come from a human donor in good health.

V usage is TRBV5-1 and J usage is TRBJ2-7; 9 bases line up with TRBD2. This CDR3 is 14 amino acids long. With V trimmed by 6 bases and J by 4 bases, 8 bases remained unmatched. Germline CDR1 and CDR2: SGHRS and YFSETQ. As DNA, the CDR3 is TGCGCCAGCAAGGCCCTAGCGGGGACATACGAGCAGTACTTC. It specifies CASKALAGTYEQYF.

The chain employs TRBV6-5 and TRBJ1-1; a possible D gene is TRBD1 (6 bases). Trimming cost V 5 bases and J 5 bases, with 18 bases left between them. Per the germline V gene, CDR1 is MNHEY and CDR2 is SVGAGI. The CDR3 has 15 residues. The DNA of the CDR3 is TGTGCCAGCAGTCTCGGGAGGGGGGGAGATACTGAAGCTTTCTTT. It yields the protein CASSLGRGGDTEAFF.

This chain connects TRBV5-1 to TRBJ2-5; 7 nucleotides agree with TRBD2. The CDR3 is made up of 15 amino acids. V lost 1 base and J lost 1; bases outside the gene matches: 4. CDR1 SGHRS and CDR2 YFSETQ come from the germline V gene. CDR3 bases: TGCGCCAGCAGCTTGTTTAGCGGGCGCCAAGAGACCCAGTACTTC. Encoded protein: CASSLFSGRQETQYF. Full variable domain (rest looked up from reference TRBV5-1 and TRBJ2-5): KAGVTQTPRYLIKTRGQQVTLSCSPISGHRSVSWYQQTPGQGLQFLFEYFSETQRNKGNFPGRFSGRQFSNSRSEMNVSTLELGDSALYLCASSLFSGRQETQYFGPGTRLLVL.

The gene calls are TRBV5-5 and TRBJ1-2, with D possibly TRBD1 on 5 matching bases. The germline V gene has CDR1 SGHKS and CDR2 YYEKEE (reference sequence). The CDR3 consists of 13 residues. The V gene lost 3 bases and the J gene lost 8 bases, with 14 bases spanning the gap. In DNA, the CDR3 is TGTGCCAGCAGCTATCACAGGCTCTACGGCTACACCTTC. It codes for CASSYHRLYGYTF.

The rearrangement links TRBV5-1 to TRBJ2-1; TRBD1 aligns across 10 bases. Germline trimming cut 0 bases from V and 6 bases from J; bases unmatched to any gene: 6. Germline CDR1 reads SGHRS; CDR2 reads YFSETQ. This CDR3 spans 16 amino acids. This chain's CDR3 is CASSLVGTGAANEQFF. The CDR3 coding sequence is TGCGCCAGCAGCTTGGTGGGGACAGGGGCGGCCAATGAGCAGTTCTTC. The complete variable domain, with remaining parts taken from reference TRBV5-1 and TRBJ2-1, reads KAGVTQTPRYLIKTRGQQVTLSCSPISGHRSVSWYQQTPGQGLQFLFEYFSETQRNKGNFPGRFSGRQFSNSRSEMNVSTLELGDSALYLCASSLVGTGAANEQFFGPGTRLTVL.

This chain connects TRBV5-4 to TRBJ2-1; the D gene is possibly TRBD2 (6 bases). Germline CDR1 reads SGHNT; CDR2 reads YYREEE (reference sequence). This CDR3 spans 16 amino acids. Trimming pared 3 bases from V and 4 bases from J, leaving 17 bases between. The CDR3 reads CASSSGGTGVYNEQFF. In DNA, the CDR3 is TGTGCCAGCAGCTCCGGAGGGACTGGGGTGTACAATGAGCAGTTCTTC.

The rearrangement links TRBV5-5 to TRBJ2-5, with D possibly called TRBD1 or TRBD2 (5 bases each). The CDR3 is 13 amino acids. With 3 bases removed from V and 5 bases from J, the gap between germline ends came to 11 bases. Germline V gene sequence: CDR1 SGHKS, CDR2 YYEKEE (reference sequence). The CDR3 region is CASSSEGWETQYF. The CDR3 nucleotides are TGTGCCAGCAGCTCTGAGGGGTGGGAGACCCAGTACTTC. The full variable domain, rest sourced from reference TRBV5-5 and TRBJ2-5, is DAGVTQSPTHLIKTRGQQVTLRCSPISGHKSVSWYQQVLGQGPQFIFQYYEKEERGRGNFPDRFSARQFPNYSSELNVNALLLGDSALYLCASSSEGWETQYFGPGTRLLVL.

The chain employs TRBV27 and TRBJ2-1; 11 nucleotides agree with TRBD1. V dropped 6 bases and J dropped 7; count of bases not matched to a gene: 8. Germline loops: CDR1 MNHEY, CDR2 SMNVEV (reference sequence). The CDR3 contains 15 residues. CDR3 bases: TGTGCCAGCAGGGGATTGGGGACAGGGGGGAATGAGCAGTTCTTC. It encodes CASRGLGTGGNEQFF.

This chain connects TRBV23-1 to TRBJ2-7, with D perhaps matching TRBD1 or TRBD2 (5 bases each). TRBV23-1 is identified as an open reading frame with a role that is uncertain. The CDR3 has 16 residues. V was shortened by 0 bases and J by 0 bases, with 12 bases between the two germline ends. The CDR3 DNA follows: TGCGCCAGCAGTCAATCGCTCCGTGGGGGCTCCTACGAGCAGTACTTC. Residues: CASSQSLRGGSYEQYF.

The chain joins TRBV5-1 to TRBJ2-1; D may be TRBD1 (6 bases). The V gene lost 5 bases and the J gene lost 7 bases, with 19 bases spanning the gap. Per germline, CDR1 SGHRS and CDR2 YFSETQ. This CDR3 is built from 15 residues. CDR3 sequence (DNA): TGCGCCAGCAGGCCCACAGGGAACTGGGATAATGAGCAGTTCTTC. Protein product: CASRPTGNWDNEQFF. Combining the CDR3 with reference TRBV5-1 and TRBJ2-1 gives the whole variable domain KAGVTQTPRYLIKTRGQQVTLSCSPISGHRSVSWYQQTPGQGLQFLFEYFSETQRNKGNFPGRFSGRQFSNSRSEMNVSTLELGDSALYLCASRPTGNWDNEQFFGPGTRLTVL.

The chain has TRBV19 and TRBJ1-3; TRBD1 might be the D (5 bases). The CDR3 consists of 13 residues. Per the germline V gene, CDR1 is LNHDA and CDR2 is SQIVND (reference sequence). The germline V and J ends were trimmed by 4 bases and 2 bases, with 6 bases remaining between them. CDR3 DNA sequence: TGTGCCAGTAGTAGGGGCGCTGGAAACACCATATATTTT. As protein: CASSRGAGNTIYF.

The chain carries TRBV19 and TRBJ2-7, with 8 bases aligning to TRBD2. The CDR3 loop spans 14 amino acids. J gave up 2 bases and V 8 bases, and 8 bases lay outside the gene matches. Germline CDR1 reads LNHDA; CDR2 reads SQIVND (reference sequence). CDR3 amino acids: CASAHSGDAYEQYF. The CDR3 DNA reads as TGTGCCAGTGCCCATAGCGGGGACGCCTACGAGCAGTACTTC.

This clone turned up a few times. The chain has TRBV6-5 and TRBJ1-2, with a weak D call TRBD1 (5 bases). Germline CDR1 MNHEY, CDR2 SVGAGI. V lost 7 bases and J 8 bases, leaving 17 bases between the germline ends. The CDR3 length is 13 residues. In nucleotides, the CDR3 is TGTGCCAGCACCCGCAATAACCAGGGAGGCTACACCTTC. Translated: CASTRNNQGGYTF.

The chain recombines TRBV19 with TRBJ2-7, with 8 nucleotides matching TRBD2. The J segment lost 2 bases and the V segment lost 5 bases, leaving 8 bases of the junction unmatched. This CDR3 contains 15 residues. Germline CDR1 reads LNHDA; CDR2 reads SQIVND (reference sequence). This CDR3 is CASSPGLAGPYEQYF. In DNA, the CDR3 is TGTGCCAGTAGTCCCGGCCTAGCGGGCCCCTACGAGCAGTACTTC. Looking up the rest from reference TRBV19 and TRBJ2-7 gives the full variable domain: DGGITQSPKYLFRKEGQNVTLSCEQNLNHDAMYWYRQDPGQGLRLIYYSQIVNDFQKGDIAEGYSVSREKKESFPLTVTSAQKNPTAFYLCASSPGLAGPYEQYFGPGTRLTVT.

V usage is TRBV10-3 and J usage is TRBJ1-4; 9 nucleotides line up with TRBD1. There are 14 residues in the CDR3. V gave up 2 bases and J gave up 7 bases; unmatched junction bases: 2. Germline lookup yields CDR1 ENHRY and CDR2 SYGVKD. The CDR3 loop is CAISEGDRVEKLFF. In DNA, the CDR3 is TGTGCCATCAGTGAGGGGGACAGGGTTGAAAAACTGTTTTTT.

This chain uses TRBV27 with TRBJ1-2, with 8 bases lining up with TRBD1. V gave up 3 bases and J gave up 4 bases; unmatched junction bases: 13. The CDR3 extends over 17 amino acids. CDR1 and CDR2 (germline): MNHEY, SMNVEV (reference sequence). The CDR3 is CASSFRAPDRVGYGYTF. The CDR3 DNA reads TGTGCCAGCAGTTTCCGTGCCCCGGACAGGGTAGGCTATGGCTACACCTTC.

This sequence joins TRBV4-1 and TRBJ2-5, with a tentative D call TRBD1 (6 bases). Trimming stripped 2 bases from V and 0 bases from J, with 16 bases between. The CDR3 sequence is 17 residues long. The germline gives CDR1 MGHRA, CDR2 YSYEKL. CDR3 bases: TGCGCCAGCAGCCAACGACAGGACCATTCGTACCAAGAGACCCAGTACTTC. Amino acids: CASSQRQDHSYQETQYF.

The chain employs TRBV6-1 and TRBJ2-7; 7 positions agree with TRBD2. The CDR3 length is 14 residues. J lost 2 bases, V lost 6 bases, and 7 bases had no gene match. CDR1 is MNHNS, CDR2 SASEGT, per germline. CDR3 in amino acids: CASRGTTPAYEQYF. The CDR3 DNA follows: TGTGCCAGCAGGGGGACTACCCCCGCCTACGAGCAGTACTTC.

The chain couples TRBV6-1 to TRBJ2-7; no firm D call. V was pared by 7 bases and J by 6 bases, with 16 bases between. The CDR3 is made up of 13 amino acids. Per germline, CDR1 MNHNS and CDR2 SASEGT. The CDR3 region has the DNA TGTGCCAGCATGGAGTCCCCTGGGATCGAGCAGTACTTC. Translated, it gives CASMESPGIEQYF.

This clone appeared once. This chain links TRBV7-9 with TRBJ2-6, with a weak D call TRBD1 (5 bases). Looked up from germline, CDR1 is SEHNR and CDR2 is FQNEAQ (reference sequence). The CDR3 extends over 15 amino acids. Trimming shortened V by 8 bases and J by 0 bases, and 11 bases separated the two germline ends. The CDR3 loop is CASGTDNSGANVLTF. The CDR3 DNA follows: TGTGCCAGCGGCACGGACAACTCTGGGGCCAACGTCCTGACTTTC.

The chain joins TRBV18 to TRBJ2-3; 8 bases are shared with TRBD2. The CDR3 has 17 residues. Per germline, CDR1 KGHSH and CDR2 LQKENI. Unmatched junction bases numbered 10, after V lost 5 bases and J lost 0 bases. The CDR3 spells CASSELGAGASTDTQYF. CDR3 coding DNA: TGTGCCAGCTCAGAGTTAGGAGCGGGGGCCAGCACAGATACGCAGTATTTT. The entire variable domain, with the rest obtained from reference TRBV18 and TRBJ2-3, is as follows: NAGVMQNPRHLVRRRGQEARLRCSPMKGHSHVYWYRQLPEEGLKFMVYLQKENIIDESGMPKERFSAEFPKEGPSILRIQQVVRGDSAAYFCASSELGAGASTDTQYFGPGTRLTVL.

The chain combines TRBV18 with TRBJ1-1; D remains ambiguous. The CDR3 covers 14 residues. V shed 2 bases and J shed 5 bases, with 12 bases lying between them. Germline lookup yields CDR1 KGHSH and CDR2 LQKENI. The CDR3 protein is CASSPTPPETEAFF. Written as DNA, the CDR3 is TGTGCCAGCTCACCAACGCCTCCTGAAACTGAAGCTTTCTTT.

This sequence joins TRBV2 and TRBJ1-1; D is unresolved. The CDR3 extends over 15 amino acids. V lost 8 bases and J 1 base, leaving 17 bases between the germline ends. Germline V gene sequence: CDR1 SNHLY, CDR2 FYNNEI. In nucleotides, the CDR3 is TGTGCCAGCCCAGAGGGCTCGGTTGGGAACACTGAAGCTTTCTTT. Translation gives CASPEGSVGNTEAFF.

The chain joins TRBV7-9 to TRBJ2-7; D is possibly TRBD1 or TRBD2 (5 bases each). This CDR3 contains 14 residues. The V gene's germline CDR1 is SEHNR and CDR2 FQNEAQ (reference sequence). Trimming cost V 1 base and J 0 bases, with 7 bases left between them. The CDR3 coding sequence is TGTGCCAGCAGCTTAGTGGGACCCTCCTACGAGCAGTACTTC. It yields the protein CASSLVGPSYEQYF.

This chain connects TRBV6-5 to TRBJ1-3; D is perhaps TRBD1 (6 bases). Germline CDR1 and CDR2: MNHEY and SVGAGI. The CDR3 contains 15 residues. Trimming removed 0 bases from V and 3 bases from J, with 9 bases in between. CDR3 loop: CASSYSGGLGNTIYF. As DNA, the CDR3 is TGTGCCAGCAGTTACTCCGGGGGCCTTGGAAACACCATATATTTT.

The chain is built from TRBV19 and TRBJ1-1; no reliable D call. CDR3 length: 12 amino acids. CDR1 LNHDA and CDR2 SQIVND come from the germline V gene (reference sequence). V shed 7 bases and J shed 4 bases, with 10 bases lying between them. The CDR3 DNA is TGTGCCAGTACGGAGGCGCCCACTGAAGCTTTCTTT. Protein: CASTEAPTEAFF.

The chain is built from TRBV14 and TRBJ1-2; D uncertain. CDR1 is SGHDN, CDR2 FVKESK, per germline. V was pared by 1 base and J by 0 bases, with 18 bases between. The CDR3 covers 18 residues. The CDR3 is CASSQGGRSTRPNYGYTF. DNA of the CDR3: TGTGCCAGCAGCCAAGGTGGCAGGTCCACCAGGCCTAACTATGGCTACACCTTC.